This T cell receptor (beta chain) stems from a study of shared clonotypes between healthy human individuals. Clones were sequenced by immunoSEQ multiplex PCR, and TCRdb holds only the in-frame ones, with some missing. The sample has about 2.4 million clones, roughly 93% seen once. Germline CDR1 reads ENHRY; CDR2 reads SYGVKD. V gave up 3 bases and J gave up 4 bases, with 7 bases separating them. The CDR3 contains 12 residues. Material for sequencing was naive CD4+ T cells from PBMCs. The sample's subset: CD45RA+ positively selected. The source is a man aged 18 to 30 in good health. Some clones in this sample may be carry-over from other donors' samples. The gene calls are TRBV10-3 and TRBJ2-7; tentatively, D is TRBD1 (6 bases). Here the CDR3 reads CAISETGYEQYF. The CDR3 region has the DNA TGTGCCATCAGTGAAACAGGGTACGAGCAGTACTTC.